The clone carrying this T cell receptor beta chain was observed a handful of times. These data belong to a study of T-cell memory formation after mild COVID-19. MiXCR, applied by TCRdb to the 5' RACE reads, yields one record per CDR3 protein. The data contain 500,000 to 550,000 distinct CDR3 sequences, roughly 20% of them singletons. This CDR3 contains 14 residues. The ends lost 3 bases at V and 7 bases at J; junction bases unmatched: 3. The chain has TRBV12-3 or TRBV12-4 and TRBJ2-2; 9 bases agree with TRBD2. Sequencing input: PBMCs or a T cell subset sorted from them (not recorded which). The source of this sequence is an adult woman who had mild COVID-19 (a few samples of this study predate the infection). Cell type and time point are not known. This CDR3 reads CASSFGLAIGELFF. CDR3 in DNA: TGTGCCAGCAGTTTCGGACTAGCGATCGGGGAGCTGTTTTTT.